Listed below are T cell receptor beta chains from one sample, sequenced in a study of naive and memory T cell subsets. TCRdb re-analysed the UMI-ligation and nested PCR reads in MiXCR, keeping a single row per CDR3 protein. Among fewer than 150,000 distinct CDR3 sequences listed, approximately 18% were seen once. The sequenced sample consisted of naive CD8+ T cells from blood. The receptors stem from a human donor in good health. Both conserved end residues are part of each CDR3. A D gene is named only where the DNA matches it firmly. Clone size is shown for a subset of rows, as once, few, many or a class of expanded clone.

D	size	J	V	DNA	CDR3
TRBD1	.	TRBJ1-2	TRBV6-2/TRBV6-3	TGTGCCAGCAGTTCAATTCAGCAGGGGGCGCCCGGCTACACCTTC	CASSSIQQGAPGYTF
TRBD1	.	TRBJ1-4	TRBV18	TGTGCCAGCTCACCACGACAGGGTAATGAAAAACTGTTTTTT	CASSPRQGNEKLFF
.	.	TRBJ2-3	TRBV28	TGTGCCAGCAGTATCCCCGAGGGCCTCGAGGCAGATACGCAGTATTTT	CASSIPEGLEADTQYF
.	.	TRBJ2-1	TRBV29-1	TGCAGCGTTGAAGATCCTAGGGGTGAGCAGTTCTTC	CSVEDPRGEQFF
TRBD2	.	TRBJ2-1	TRBV20-1	TGCAGTGCTAGAGGTTGGGAGGGAACCTACAATGAGCAGTTCTTC	CSARGWEGTYNEQFF
.	.	TRBJ2-7	TRBV15	TGTGCCACCCGGGGCTCAAACTACGAGCAGTACTTC	CATRGSNYEQYF
.	few	TRBJ2-3	TRBV21-1	TGTGCCAGCAGCAGCATCTCCGGGCGACTCAGCACAGATACGCAGTATTTT	CASSSISGRLSTDTQYF
TRBD2	.	TRBJ2-1	TRBV6-5	TGTGCCAGCAGTTACTCGTGGACTAGCGGCAATGAGCAGTTCTTC	CASSYSWTSGNEQFF
TRBD2	few	TRBJ2-1	TRBV27	TGTGCCAGCAGTCCCTCCGTGGGAGGGACTTACAATGAGCAGTTCTTC	CASSPSVGGTYNEQFF
TRBD1	.	TRBJ1-1	TRBV20-1	TGCAGTGCTAGAGATGAGGGGGCGTTCGCTGAAGCTTTCTTT	CSARDEGAFAEAFF
.	few	TRBJ2-3	TRBV27	TGTGCCAGCAGTTTCCCGGGAGGCACAGATACGCAGTATTTT	CASSFPGGTDTQYF
.	few	TRBJ2-1	TRBV29-1	TGCAGCGTTATAGAGGACAATGAGCAGTTCTTC	CSVIEDNEQFF
TRBD2	few	TRBJ2-4	TRBV10-3	TGTGCCACCGCCGGGGAGGGAAGTACTATTATGGCCAAAAACATTCAGTACTTC	CATAGEGSTIMAKNIQYF
.	few	TRBJ1-1	TRBV19	TGTGCCAGTAGTATGAACACTGAAGCTTTCTTT	CASSMNTEAFF
.	few	TRBJ2-5	TRBV29-1	TGCAGCGCAGACGGCGACCGAGAGACCCAGTACTTC	CSADGDRETQYF
.	.	TRBJ2-2	TRBV10-3	TGTGCCATCAGTGAGCCGGACAGTGGGGTAAATGAGGACACCGGGGAGCTGTTTTTT	CAISEPDSGVNEDTGELFF
.	.	TRBJ2-7	TRBV5-4	TGTGCCAGCACAGACCGGGTTGCGAGGGACGAGCAGTACTTC	CASTDRVARDEQYF
TRBD2	.	TRBJ2-7	TRBV3-1	TGTGCCAGCAGCCCACTAGCGGGAGTGTCTTACGAGCAGTACTTC	CASSPLAGVSYEQYF
.	few	TRBJ2-7	TRBV12-3/TRBV12-4	TGTGCCAGCCTGGGCCTGGGCGACGAGCAGTACTTC	CASLGLGDEQYF
.	.	TRBJ2-7	TRBV12-3/TRBV12-4	TGTGCCAGCAGGCTCGGGGGAGCGGCCTACGAGCAGTACTTC	CASRLGGAAYEQYF
.	few	TRBJ2-7	TRBV6-5	TGTGCCAGCAGTTACCGGGGGATGGGCTACGAGCAGTACTTC	CASSYRGMGYEQYF
.	.	TRBJ2-3	TRBV7-2	TGTGCCAGCGGCCAAGGGGACACCCACACAGATACGCAGTATTTT	CASGQGDTHTDTQYF
TRBD1	.	TRBJ2-1	TRBV29-1	TGCAGCGTTCGACAGGGGATCGCCTACAATGAGCAGTTCTTC	CSVRQGIAYNEQFF
.	.	TRBJ1-1	TRBV20-1	TGCAGTGCCAGGGGTTCGTACACTGAAGCTTTCTTT	CSARGSYTEAFF
.	few	TRBJ1-5	TRBV3-1	TGTGCCAGCAGCCAATTGACCGCGGCTGGCCAGCCCCAGCATTTT	CASSQLTAAGQPQHF
TRBD1	few	TRBJ1-5	TRBV6-2/TRBV6-3	TGTGCCAGCAGGGCCTGGACAGGACCAAATAGCAATCAGCCCCAGCATTTT	CASRAWTGPNSNQPQHF
.	few	TRBJ1-1	TRBV6-5	TGTGCCAGCAGTTACTCGAGGCAGGGAGCTGAAGCTTTCTTT	CASSYSRQGAEAFF
TRBD2	few	TRBJ2-7	TRBV2	TGTGCCAGCAGTGATCCCAGCGGGAGACCCTACGAGCAGTACTTC	CASSDPSGRPYEQYF
.	.	TRBJ2-1	TRBV20-1	TGCAGTGCTAGGGCCCTCCGGGACCGCTCCTACAATGAGCAGTTCTTC	CSARALRDRSYNEQFF
.	.	TRBJ2-5	TRBV6-5	TGTGCCAGCAGTTACTCAAGGGACGGTCCGGAGACCCAGTACTTC	CASSYSRDGPETQYF
TRBD2	.	TRBJ2-7	TRBV6-5	TGTGCCAGCAGTTACCATTTGCTCGGAGGGACTAGCGGGAGGGTTCCCGAGCAGTACTTC	CASSYHLLGGTSGRVPEQYF
TRBD2	few	TRBJ2-7	TRBV9	TGTGCCAGCAGCGTAGAGGTAGCGGGCCCTTTGGAGCAGTACTTC	CASSVEVAGPLEQYF
.	.	TRBJ2-3	TRBV30	TGTGCCTGGGAGTCAGGGGTGGGGTCAGATACGCAGTATTTT	CAWESGVGSDTQYF
.	.	TRBJ2-5	TRBV25-1	TGTGCCAGCAGTGAATCATGGCTAGATGAAGAGACCCAGTACTTC	CASSESWLDEETQYF
.	few	TRBJ2-1	TRBV7-8	TGTGCCAGCAGCTTAGGGGCCCGAGAGCAGTTCTTC	CASSLGAREQFF
.	few	TRBJ1-3	TRBV27	TGTGCCAGCAGTGACGCAGGGTCGGGTGGAAACACCATATATTTT	CASSDAGSGGNTIYF
TRBD2	.	TRBJ2-7	TRBV27	TGTGCCAGCAGTGGCCTGGGACTACCTTACGAGCAGTACTTC	CASSGLGLPYEQYF
TRBD1	.	TRBJ2-7	TRBV6-6	TGTGCCAGCAGTGCAGTCGGAACAGGGGCTTACGAGCAGTACTTC	CASSAVGTGAYEQYF
.	.	TRBJ2-7	TRBV2	TGTGCCAGCAGTGCCGACAGATACGAGCAGTACTTC	CASSADRYEQYF
.	.	TRBJ2-1	TRBV2	TGTGCCAGCAGTGACGACGGAGTCTCCTACAATGAGCAGTTCTTC	CASSDDGVSYNEQFF
.	.	TRBJ1-1	TRBV6-5	TGTGCCAGCAGTTACTCGACAGGTCTGAACACTGAAGCTTTCTTT	CASSYSTGLNTEAFF
.	many	TRBJ2-1	TRBV20-1	TGCAGTGCTAGGGGGGTTATCGACAGGCCCTACAATGAGCAGTTCTTC	CSARGVIDRPYNEQFF
.	.	TRBJ1-2	TRBV6-5	TGTGCCAGCAGTTATCTGGGTCCGGACTATGGCTACACCTTC	CASSYLGPDYGYTF
TRBD1	.	TRBJ1-2	TRBV27	TGTGCCAGCAGTTTGCGGACAGGGGCTAACTATGGCTACACCTTC	CASSLRTGANYGYTF
TRBD1	.	TRBJ2-7	TRBV4-1	TGCGCCAGCAGCCAGGGGGTCCAGGGGGACTACGAGCAGTACTTC	CASSQGVQGDYEQYF
TRBD2	.	TRBJ2-7	TRBV7-9	TGTGCCAGCAGCCCAATAACTAGCGGACCCTACGAGCAGTACTTC	CASSPITSGPYEQYF
TRBD1	few	TRBJ2-7	TRBV10-3	TGTGCCATCAGTTACAGGGGGGCAAACGAGCAGTACTTC	CAISYRGANEQYF
.	.	TRBJ1-1	TRBV14	TGTGCCAGCAGTTTCGGCCCTGGAAGTGAAGCTTTCTTT	CASSFGPGSEAFF
.	once	TRBJ2-7	TRBV2	TGTGCCAGCAGTGAAGACACATCCTACGAGCAGTACTTC	CASSEDTSYEQYF
.	few	TRBJ1-2	TRBV6-2/TRBV6-3	TGTGCCAGCAGTTACTCGAACACAGCGTTCTATGGCTACACCTTC	CASSYSNTAFYGYTF
TRBD1	.	TRBJ1-2	TRBV6-5	TGTGCCAGCAGTTACCGTAGGGGGCTCGGAGATGGCTACACCTTC	CASSYRRGLGDGYTF
.	.	TRBJ2-1	TRBV4-3	TGCGCCAGCAGCCAAGCCTTCCCCCCTACCGCCTACAATGAGCAGTTCTTC	CASSQAFPPTAYNEQFF
TRBD2	.	TRBJ2-1	TRBV19	TGTGCCAGTAGTTTAGCGGGAAACATGCATGAGCAGTTCTTC	CASSLAGNMHEQFF
TRBD1	.	TRBJ2-3	TRBV24-1	TGTGCCACCAGTGATTTGCCCGGGACAGCCAACACAGATACGCAGTATTTT	CATSDLPGTANTDTQYF